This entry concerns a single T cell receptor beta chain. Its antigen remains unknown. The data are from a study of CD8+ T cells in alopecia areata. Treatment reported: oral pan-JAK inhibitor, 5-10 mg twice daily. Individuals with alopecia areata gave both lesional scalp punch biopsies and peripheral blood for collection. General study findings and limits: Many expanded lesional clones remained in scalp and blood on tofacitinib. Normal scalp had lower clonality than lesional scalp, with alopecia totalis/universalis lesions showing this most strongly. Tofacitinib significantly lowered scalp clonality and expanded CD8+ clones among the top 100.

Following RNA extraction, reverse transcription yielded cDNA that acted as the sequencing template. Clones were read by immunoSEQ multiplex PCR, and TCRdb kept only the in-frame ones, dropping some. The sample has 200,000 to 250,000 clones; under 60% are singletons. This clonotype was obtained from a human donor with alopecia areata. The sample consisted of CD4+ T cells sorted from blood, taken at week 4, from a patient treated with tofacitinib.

The CDR3 region has the DNA TGTGCCAGCAGTGAAACAGGGCGCCTCTATGGCTACACCTTC. Its protein product is CASSETGRLYGYTF. V usage is TRBV25-1 and J usage is TRBJ1-2; TRBD1 might be the D (6 bases). V was cut by 2 bases and J by 4 bases, with 11 bases left in between. Germline V lookup: CDR1 MGHDK, CDR2 SYGVNS. This CDR3 has 14 residues.